One and the same sample provided the 7 T cell receptor beta chains below, sequenced in a study of T cells in women clearing cervical HPV infection. Method: immunoSEQ multiplex PCR; TCRdb's copy keeps in-frame clones and lacks some. The sample totals tens of thousands of clones. The sample consisted of blood buffy coat. These receptor sequences come from a woman between 18 and 70 years old with a cervical HPV16 infection that either progressed to CIN3+ or cleared (not recorded which).

On this clone itself: Read sequence stops 3 residues before the CDR3 end, and the germline J gene provides the missing end. V and J are TRBV18 and TRBJ1-2; no clear D gene. CDR3 length equals 16 residues. From germline, CDR1 is KGHSH and CDR2 LQKENI. This CDR3 is CASSPLAGMRSYDYTF. CDR3 DNA (partial): TGTGCCAGCTCACCACTGGCGGGAATGAGATCCTACGAC.

In the case of this clone: The CDR3 goes on 3 residues after the read ends, and that part is filled in from the germline J gene. The chain carries TRBV6-1 and TRBJ2-1; 10 bases match TRBD2. The CDR3 length is 16 residues. CDR1 and CDR2 (germline): MNHNS, SASEGT. V gave up 0 bases and J gave up 4 bases; unmatched junction bases: 3. CDR3 bases read: TGTGCCAGCAGTGAAGCGGAGCGGGGGGGGTACAATGAG. It yields the protein CASSEAERGGYNE. The full CDR3 protein is CASSEAERGGYNEQFF.

For this clone: The observed sequence ends 3 residues before the CDR3 terminus, with the missing tail filled in from the germline J gene. The V call is TRBV7-9, the J call TRBJ1-4, with a tentative D call TRBD1 (6 bases). CDR1 is SEHNR, CDR2 FQNEAQ, per germline (reference sequence). The CDR3 contains 14 residues. The CDR3 sequence: CASRPQGNNSPLFF. The CDR3 DNA, read in part, is TGTGCCAGCAGGCCCCAGGGGAATAATTCACCA.

Remarks on this clone: The read terminates 3 residues before the CDR3 end, so the remaining end is supplied by the germline J gene. The chain uses TRBV19 and TRBJ1-2; 9 nucleotides line up with TRBD1. The CDR3 consists of 12 residues. Germline CDR1 and CDR2: LNHDA and SQIVND (reference sequence). V was clipped by 10 bases and J by 4 bases; unmatched bases: 4. CDR3 bases read: TGTGCCACCCAACAGGGGGCCTATGGC. Translated, it gives CATQQGAYG. The whole CDR3 region reads CATQQGAYGYTF.

With regard to this clone: Read coverage stops 3 residues before the CDR3 terminus; the germline J gene supplies the remainder. The V call is TRBV11-2, the J call TRBJ2-5, with unresolved D. Germline loops: CDR1 SGHAT, CDR2 FQNNGV. V shed 1 base and J shed 2 bases, with 8 bases lying between them. This CDR3 is built from 14 residues. This CDR3 reads CASSLVALQETQYF. The sequenced part of the CDR3 DNA is TGTGCCAGCAGCTTAGTAGCACTTCAAGAGACC.

As concerns this clone: The read gets to within 3 residues of the CDR3 end, and the germline J gene fills in the rest. The V and J genes are TRBV19 and TRBJ2-2, with D possibly matching TRBD2 (6 bases). The CDR3 has 14 residues. Per the germline V gene, CDR1 is LNHDA and CDR2 is SQIVND (reference sequence). Incomplete CDR3 DNA: TGTGCCAGTAGTAGCACCGGGACTCTAGAGAAG. Amino acids: CASSSTGTLEK. The complete CDR3 reads CASSSTGTLEKLFF.

Details on this clone: The observed sequence ends 3 residues before the CDR3 terminus, with the missing tail filled in from the germline J gene. The rearrangement joins TRBV4-1 to TRBJ1-1; D gene unclear. V lost 2 bases, J lost 2 bases, and 12 bases lay in between. Germline V gene data show CDR1 as MGHRA and CDR2 as YSYEKL. The CDR3 extends over 15 amino acids. CDR3 DNA (partial): TGCGCCAGCAGCCAATCTCGCAGGCTAAACACTGAA. Translating it yields CASSQSRRLNTE. The whole CDR3 sequence reads CASSQSRRLNTEAFF.